Shown below are 23 T cell receptor beta chains from a single sample sequenced in a study of shared clonotypes between healthy human individuals (dated by TCRdb to the early 2020s). Library preparation was by the immunoSEQ multiplex PCR assay. TCRdb mirrors the immuneACCESS table, restricted to in-frame sequences. Some clones are absent from its copies; in checked studies, under half trace to an unresolved V gene, and the reason for the others is unknown. The sample profile shows more than 450,000 clones; 79% of them were found once. 10% to 15% of the sample is in the top ten clones. Sequencing used PBMCs. Receptors were obtained from a woman aged 40 to 50 in good health. Some clones in this sample may be carry-over from other donors' samples.

CDR3 in amino acids: CASGWADNTEAFF. In nucleotides, the CDR3 is TGTGCCAGCGGTTGGGCGGACAACACTGAAGCTTTCTTT. The V call is TRBV2, the J call TRBJ1-1, with D unresolved. Trimming removed 8 bases at V and 2 bases at J, with 12 bases between. The germline V gene encodes CDR1 SNHLY and CDR2 FYNNEI. This CDR3 spans 13 amino acids.

This rearrangement joins TRBV28 to TRBJ1-5; D is unclear. Germline CDR1 and CDR2: MDHEN and SYDVKM. V was shortened by 1 base and J by 6 bases, with 4 bases between the two germline ends. CDR3 length equals 12 residues. This CDR3 reads CASSLYFQPQHF. The CDR3 DNA is TGTGCCAGCAGTTTATACTTTCAGCCCCAGCATTTT.

This rearrangement joins TRBV4-1 to TRBJ1-4; D gene uncertain. V dropped 4 bases and J dropped 3 bases, with 15 bases sitting between them. Germline V gene data show CDR1 as MGHRA and CDR2 as YSYEKL. The CDR3 totals 16 residues. For the CDR3, the DNA is TGCGCCAGCAGCCCCTTCGGCGGGTTTCCTAATGAAAAACTGTTTTTT. Translating it yields CASSPFGGFPNEKLFF.

The chain couples TRBV5-4 to TRBJ2-5; 15 bases align to TRBD2. Germline V gene sequence: CDR1 SGHNT, CDR2 YYREEE (reference sequence). With V trimmed by 6 bases and J by 5 bases, 8 bases remained unmatched. The CDR3 consists of 16 residues. The CDR3, as DNA: TGTGCCAGCACCCTTGGACTAGCGGGAGGGCAGGAGACCCAGTACTTC. This codes for CASTLGLAGGQETQYF.

The gene calls are TRBV5-5 and TRBJ2-5, with 8 bases aligning to TRBD2. Germline V CDR1 and CDR2: SGHKS, YYEKEE (reference sequence). V shed 7 bases, J shed 5 bases, and the junction held 7 bases outside the gene matches. The CDR3 consists of 13 residues. The DNA for the CDR3 is TGTGCCAGCTACATACTAGCGGATGAGACCCAGTACTTC. Translating it yields CASYILADETQYF. Filled out from reference TRBV5-5 and TRBJ2-5, the complete variable domain reads DAGVTQSPTHLIKTRGQQVTLRCSPISGHKSVSWYQQVLGQGPQFIFQYYEKEERGRGNFPDRFSARQFPNYSSELNVNALLLGDSALYLCASYILADETQYFGPGTRLLVL.

The chain combines TRBV29-1 with TRBJ2-3; 10 bases map to TRBD1. Germline CDR1 and CDR2: SQVTM and ANQGSEA. The V gene end was trimmed by 0 bases and the J gene end by 5 bases; junction bases not matched to a gene: 8. This CDR3 region has 16 residues. This chain's CDR3 is CSVEDLGTGVEDTQYF. Written as DNA, the CDR3 is TGCAGCGTTGAAGATCTCGGGACAGGGGTCGAAGATACGCAGTATTTT.

This sequence joins TRBV27 and TRBJ1-1; D unclear. The germline CDR1 and CDR2 sequences are MNHEY and SMNVEV (reference sequence). The CDR3 covers 14 residues. Between the trimmed V and J ends, which lost 2 bases and 1 base, there was a span of 8 bases. The CDR3 spells CASSLLERNTEAFF. CDR3 nucleotides: TGTGCCAGCAGTTTACTGGAAAGGAACACTGAAGCTTTCTTT.

The chain recombines TRBV2 with TRBJ1-5; D is unresolved. Germline V gene lookup returns CDR1 SNHLY and CDR2 FYNNEI. The V end lost 1 base, the J end lost 4 bases, and 8 bases lay between the germline ends. This CDR3 has 14 amino acids. DNA of the CDR3: TGTGCCAGCAGTGAAGTGAATGGGAATCAGCCCCAGCATTTT. Translating it yields CASSEVNGNQPQHF.

V is TRBV23-1 and J is TRBJ2-7; the D gene could be TRBD1 or TRBD2 (5 bases each). TRBV23-1 is classed as an ORF, of uncertain function. Trimming pared 4 bases from V and 8 bases from J, leaving 18 bases between. This CDR3 is built from 14 residues. CDR3 loop: CASSPWDRAPQQYF. Here the CDR3 DNA reads TGCGCCAGCAGTCCGTGGGACCGCGCTCCCCAGCAGTACTTC.

A word on this clone: At one end, the junction sequence differs from germline, possibly due to a read error. This chain links TRBV7-6 with TRBJ1-5; D is undetermined. Germline CDR1 SGHVS, CDR2 FNYEAQ. This CDR3 comprises 13 residues. CDR3 protein: CASSLAENPPQHF. The DNA for the CDR3 is TGTGCCAGCAGCTTAGCCGAAAATCCGCCCCAGCATTTT. The variable domain in full, completed from reference TRBV7-6 and TRBJ1-5, reads GAGVSQSPRYKVTKRGQDVALRCDPISGHVSLYWYRQALGQGPEFLTYFNYEAQQDKSGLPNDRFSAERPEGSISTLTIQRTEQRDSAMYRCASSLAENPPQHFGDGTRLSIL.

The chain combines TRBV9 with TRBJ2-1, with 9 nucleotides matching TRBD2. Germline V gene sequence: CDR1 SGDLS, CDR2 YYNGEE. V shed 2 bases, J shed 6 bases, and the junction held 12 bases outside the gene matches. This CDR3 has 17 residues. CDR3 loop: CASSVTSGPRSRNEQFF. The DNA of the CDR3 is TGTGCCAGCAGCGTTACTAGCGGGCCAAGATCGCGCAATGAGCAGTTCTTC.

Notes on this clone: This CDR3 is also generated by other DNA sequences in the sample. This chain joins TRBV9 and TRBJ1-3, with D perhaps TRBD1 (5 bases). V shed 0 bases and J shed 4 bases, with 8 bases lying between them. This CDR3 region has 14 residues. Germline V gene data show CDR1 as SGDLS and CDR2 as YYNGEE. The CDR3 reads CASSVGTSGNTIYF. CDR3 nucleotides: TGTGCCAGCAGCGTAGGGACATCCGGAAACACCATATATTTT.

The sample holds a few counts of this clone. The gene calls are TRBV30 and TRBJ1-4; D not resolved. Germline V gene sequence: CDR1 GTSNPN, CDR2 SVGIG (reference sequence). CDR3 length equals 11 residues. The CDR3 sequence is CGTWSNEKLFF. The CDR3 DNA reads TGTGGTACATGGAGTAATGAAAAACTGTTTTTT.

The genes are TRBV28 and TRBJ2-5; TRBD2 is a possible D gene (6 bases). Germline assignment: CDR1 MDHEN and CDR2 SYDVKM. With 6 bases removed from V and 4 bases from J, the gap between germline ends came to 18 bases. The CDR3 is made up of 15 amino acids. The CDR3 loop reads CASRIPGSRRETQYF. The CDR3 region has the DNA TGTGCCAGCAGGATCCCCGGGAGTAGACGAGAGACCCAGTACTTC.

The count of this clone is one. The chain is built from TRBV9 and TRBJ1-3; a possible D gene is TRBD1 (6 bases). The germline V gene encodes CDR1 SGDLS and CDR2 YYNGEE. V was clipped by 3 bases and J by 4 bases, with 11 bases between them. The CDR3 contains 14 residues. The CDR3 loop is CASSATTGGNTIYF. The CDR3 bases are TGTGCCAGCAGCGCCACAACAGGGGGAAACACCATATATTTT. The entire variable domain, with the rest obtained from reference TRBV9 and TRBJ1-3, is as follows: DSGVTQTPKHLITATGQRVTLRCSPRSGDLSVYWYQQSLDQGLQFLIQYYNGEERAKGNILERFSAQQFPDLHSELNLSSLELGDSALYFCASSATTGGNTIYFGEGSWLTVV.

The chain couples TRBV7-7 to TRBJ2-3; 7 bases fit TRBD2. Per germline, CDR1 SSHAT and CDR2 FNYEAQ (reference sequence). This CDR3 contains 14 residues. With V trimmed by 2 bases and J by 4 bases, 3 bases remained unmatched. DNA of the CDR3: TGTGCCAGCAGCTTATTAGCGGGTGCAGATACGCAGTATTTT. It encodes CASSLLAGADTQYF.

The chain is built from TRBV7-3 and TRBJ2-2; 7 positions match TRBD2. V gave up 4 bases and J gave up 6 bases; unmatched junction bases: 11. The CDR3 is 16 residues long. Per the germline V gene, CDR1 is SGHTA and CDR2 is FQGTGA. The CDR3 nucleotides read TGTGCCAGCAGCTCCTATGGCGGGAGTCCGGCCGGGGAGCTGTTTTTT. Its translation: CASSSYGGSPAGELFF.

This clone was seen only a few times. This sequence joins TRBV28 and TRBJ2-6; tentatively, D is TRBD1 (5 bases). The germline V and J ends were trimmed by 6 bases and 2 bases, with 14 bases remaining between them. The CDR3 runs to 16 residues. Germline V lookup: CDR1 MDHEN, CDR2 SYDVKM. Here the CDR3 reads CASSTQGFPGANVLTF. As DNA, the CDR3 is TGTGCCAGCAGCACCCAGGGCTTCCCTGGGGCCAACGTCCTGACTTTC.

The chain uses TRBV11-2 and TRBJ2-7, with D unresolved. There are 12 residues in the CDR3. Germline V gene data show CDR1 as SGHAT and CDR2 as FQNNGV. The V end was cut by 5 bases, the J end by 3 bases, with 8 bases between. This chain's CDR3 is CASSIVNYEQYF. CDR3 bases: TGTGCCAGCAGCATCGTGAACTACGAGCAGTACTTC.

This clone has just one count. The V call is TRBV19, the J call TRBJ1-4, with 8 bases identical to TRBD1. CDR1 and CDR2 (germline): LNHDA, SQIVND (reference sequence). The J segment lost 7 bases and the V segment lost 6 bases, leaving 13 bases of the junction unmatched. CDR3 length: 16 amino acids. The CDR3 sequence is CASSLRLRTGSEKLFF. The CDR3 region has the DNA TGTGCCAGTAGCCTCCGTTTGCGGACAGGGTCTGAAAAACTGTTTTTT.

V gene TRBV5-1 combines with J gene TRBJ2-3, with 8 bases aligning to TRBD2. V was clipped by 1 base and J by 5 bases; unmatched bases: 15. CDR3 length equals 18 residues. Germline V lookup: CDR1 SGHRS, CDR2 YFSETQ. Here the CDR3 DNA reads TGCGCCAGCAGCTTGCGCCCTAGCGGGCATACCTCTATAGATACGCAGTATTTT. It encodes CASSLRPSGHTSIDTQYF. Complete variable domain (other parts from reference TRBV5-1 and TRBJ2-3): KAGVTQTPRYLIKTRGQQVTLSCSPISGHRSVSWYQQTPGQGLQFLFEYFSETQRNKGNFPGRFSGRQFSNSRSEMNVSTLELGDSALYLCASSLRPSGHTSIDTQYFGPGTRLTVL.

The chain uses TRBV10-3 and TRBJ1-3; 8 bases align to TRBD1. The CDR3 has 15 residues. The V segment lost 11 bases and the J segment 4 bases; nucleotides outside the gene matches: 13. Germline V gene sequence: CDR1 ENHRY, CDR2 SYGVKD. The CDR3 here is CAARQGHNPGNTIYF. The CDR3 region has the DNA TGTGCCGCCCGACAGGGGCATAACCCCGGAAACACCATATATTTT.

The chain recombines TRBV7-8 with TRBJ2-3; perhaps TRBD2 as D (8 bases). Germline CDR1 reads SGHVS; CDR2 reads FQNEAQ. The CDR3 length is 16 residues. V lost 4 bases to trimming and J lost 4 bases, with 18 bases between them. The CDR3 protein is CASSSGGGWLADTQYF. In DNA, the CDR3 is TGTGCCAGCAGCTCGGGAGGGGGCTGGTTGGCAGATACGCAGTATTTT.